A single TCR beta chain is shown here with its context. The table came from immunoSEQ multiplex PCR; TCRdb's copy has only in-frame clones and leaves some out. The sample carries more than 250,000 clones, around 89% recorded once. The sample comes from a study of blood T cell repertoires in COVID-19. This sequence was found in a woman between 50 and 59 years old with COVID-19, enrolled during active disease. Sequences were obtained from peripheral blood.

CDR3 in amino acids: CASSPTTGRGNTEAFF. CDR3 DNA sequence: TGTGCCAGCAGCCCGACAACAGGGAGGGGGAACACTGAAGCTTTCTTT. The genes are TRBV5-6 and TRBJ1-1, with a possible D match to TRBD1 (6 bases). V gave up 4 bases and J gave up 1 base, with 17 bases separating them. Germline values: CDR1 SGHDT, CDR2 YYEEEE. CDR3 length: 16 residues.